Sequencing of this T cell receptor beta chain was carried out in a study of blood T cell repertoires in COVID-19. Participants had their cohort set by participant-reported clinical history. Two negative PCRs, clearance, or symptom resolution were required of recovered Cohort 3 donors. Libraries were prepared by immunoSEQ multiplex PCR; TCRdb keeps only in-frame clonotypes and omits some of them. The repertoire includes some 320,000 clones, roughly nine tenths of them detected once, and 4.5% to 5.5% sits in the top ten. The CDR3 covers 15 residues. Trimming removed 3 bases from V and 6 bases from J; junction bases left unmatched: 8. CDR1 is MNHNS and CDR2 is SASEGT in the germline V gene.

This TCR came from a man between 60 and 75 years old who had recovered from COVID-19. The gene calls are TRBV6-1 and TRBJ1-1; 9 positions agree with TRBD1. Source material: PBMCs or T cells enriched from blood (not recorded which). Here the CDR3 DNA reads TGTGCCAGCAGTGACGTCGGACAGGGGATTGCTGAAGCTTTCTTT. It yields the protein CASSDVGQGIAEAFF.